Listed below are T cell receptor beta chains from one sample, sequenced in a study of blood T cell repertoires in COVID-19. Data came from immunoSEQ multiplex PCR; TCRdb stores just in-frame clones and leaves some out. Of 250,000 to 300,000 clones listed, about nine tenths are singletons. What was sequenced was PBMCs or T cells enriched from blood (not recorded which). The source is a woman aged 40 to 55 who had recovered from COVID-19. Each CDR3 is given with its conserved first and last residue. The order of the fields is D gene, J gene, clone size, V gene, CDR3 protein, CDR3 DNA. The D gene is left open where the match is weak. Clone size, where shown, is once, few, many, or a class for clones that have expanded.

D: NA
J: TRBJ2-1
size: once
V: TRBV5-1
CDR3: CASSRAESSYNEQFF
DNA: TGCGCCAGCAGTCGAGCGGAAAGCTCCTACAATGAGCAGTTCTTC

D: TRBD2
J: TRBJ2-2
size: NA
V: TRBV5-6
CDR3: CASNVWVSGGHNTGELFF
DNA: TGTGCCAGCAATGTGTGGGTTAGCGGGGGACATAACACCGGGGAGCTGTTTTTT

D: NA
J: TRBJ2-7
size: NA
V: TRBV5-1
CDR3: CASSSRAETPHEQYF
DNA: TGCGCCAGCAGCTCGCGGGCCGAGACGCCCCACGAGCAGTACTTC

D: NA
J: TRBJ2-3
size: NA
V: TRBV4-1
CDR3: CASSQVFSSGGKTDTQYF
DNA: TGCGCCAGCAGCCAAGTATTCTCGAGCGGAGGGAAGACAGATACGCAGTATTTT

D: NA
J: TRBJ2-2
size: NA
V: TRBV7-8
CDR3: CASSLLGLTTGELFF
DNA: TGTGCCAGCAGCCTTCTGGGACTTACCACCGGGGAGCTGTTTTTT

D: NA
J: TRBJ2-6
size: NA
V: TRBV5-1
CDR3: CASSSGSSGANVLTF
DNA: TGCGCCAGCAGTTCCGGTAGCTCTGGGGCCAACGTCCTGACTTTC

D: TRBD2
J: TRBJ2-2
size: NA
V: TRBV30
CDR3: CAWSVRSFAGGFTGELFF
DNA: TGTGCCTGGAGTGTAAGAAGTTTCGCGGGAGGGTTTACCGGGGAGCTGTTTTTT

D: TRBD2
J: TRBJ2-2
size: few
V: TRBV6-2/TRBV6-3
CDR3: CASSYRGRVNTGELFF
DNA: TGTGCCAGCAGTTACCGCGGGAGGGTGAACACCGGGGAGCTGTTTTTT

D: NA
J: TRBJ1-5
size: NA
V: TRBV18
CDR3: CASSPPGAGNQPQHF
DNA: TGTGCCAGCTCACCACCGGGGGCTGGCAATCAGCCCCAGCATTTT

D: TRBD2
J: TRBJ2-2
size: NA
V: TRBV19
CDR3: CASSPLPGGRSLSGASTGELFF
DNA: TGTGCCAGTAGTCCTCTCCCCGGAGGCAGGTCTCTTAGCGGGGCGAGCACCGGGGAGCTGTTTTTT

D: TRBD1
J: TRBJ1-1
size: NA
V: TRBV5-4
CDR3: CASRTGTGNILNTEAFF
DNA: TGTGCCAGCAGAACTGGGACAGGGAATATCCTGAACACTGAAGCTTTCTTT

D: TRBD2
J: TRBJ2-1
size: few
V: TRBV7-9
CDR3: CASSPVAGGVDEQFF
DNA: TGTGCCAGCAGCCCAGTGGCGGGGGGGGTAGATGAGCAGTTCTTC

D: NA
J: TRBJ1-5
size: NA
V: TRBV4-3
CDR3: CASSQDLVGRKNQPQHF
DNA: TGCGCCAGCAGCCAAGATCTGGTTGGGAGGAAAAATCAGCCCCAGCATTTT

D: NA
J: TRBJ1-4
size: once
V: TRBV3-1/TRBV3-2
CDR3: CASSLQGTTNEKLFF
DNA: TGTGCCAGCAGCCTGCAGGGCACAACTAATGAAAAACTGTTTTTT

D: TRBD1
J: TRBJ2-7
size: once
V: TRBV11-1
CDR3: CASSTQTQGASYEQYF
DNA: TGTGCCAGCAGCACCCAGACACAGGGGGCTTCCTACGAGCAGTACTTC

D: TRBD2
J: TRBJ2-7
size: NA
V: TRBV5-1
CDR3: CASSLEVAGIYEQYF
DNA: TGCGCCAGCAGCCTAGAGGTAGCGGGAATCTACGAGCAGTACTTC

D: NA
J: TRBJ1-2
size: NA
V: TRBV6-5
CDR3: CASSYSPRGGYTF
DNA: TGTGCCAGCAGTTACTCCCCTCGGGGTGGCTACACCTTC

D: TRBD1
J: TRBJ2-1
size: once
V: TRBV29-1
CDR3: CSAGQGHGEQFF
DNA: TGCAGCGCTGGACAGGGTCACGGTGAGCAGTTCTTC